This TCR beta chain comes out of a study of regulatory T cells in long-lasting Graves disease. Study conclusions and caveats: In persistent patients, shared public clonotypes (more than 2,500) outnumbered those in new patients (about 1,000).

For TCR beta, libraries came from iRepertoire HTBI primers and Arm-PCR of CDR3 regions. MiXCR, run by TCRdb on the multiplex PCR reads, gives a single entry per CDR3 protein. In the table there are about 470,000 distinct CDR3 sequences, more than 20% of which are singletons. This clonotype was counted many times. Its antigen is currently unknown. Time point here: persistent/refractory GD, antithyroid drugs over 5 years with positive TRAb. The TCR library was made from RNA extracted from PBMCs. The ends were cut back, 10 bases at V and 4 bases at J, with 16 bases in the middle. The length of the CDR3 is 13 residues. Germline CDR1 MNHNS, CDR2 SASEGT.

The V gene is TRBV6-1, the J gene TRBJ1-1, with D perhaps TRBD1 (6 bases). The specimen was peripheral blood mononuclear cells (PBMCs), collected when the disease was refractory, from a patient treated with antithyroid drugs. This receptor was obtained from a female donor with Graves disease. The CDR3 protein is CATRARGSTEAFF. The CDR3 nucleotides read TGTGCCACCCGGGCCAGGGGTTCCACTGAAGCTTTCTTT.